The present T cell receptor beta chain was sequenced within a study of a mutant IDH1 vaccine in newly diagnosed glioma (dated by TCRdb to the early 2020s). Broadly, across the study: Patients received eight vaccinations in weeks 1, 3, 5, 7, 11, 15, 19 and 23, corresponding to visits V03 through V10. Longitudinal TCRB deep sequencing was done for 25 to 30 treated patients, wherever samples were available for exploratory analyses. Before enrollment, most patients had been given radiochemotherapy with temozolomide as standard therapy, while the rest had received either radiotherapy alone or temozolomide alone. Six visits were used for peripheral blood collection: V03 (baseline), V05, V07, V10, V12 and V13. Of the roughly 34 treated patients, 62.5% were male and about 40% were female, and the mean age was approximately 40 years. In the chemotherapy-containing groups, vaccination started alongside temozolomide cycles, whereas in patients who had radiotherapy alone it started 4-6 weeks after radiotherapy.

CDR1 and CDR2, per the germline V gene (reference sequence), are LNHDA and SQIVND. Counted from cysteine to phenylalanine, this CDR3 has 16 amino acids. Only the CDR3 DNA is retained, 48 bases long and in frame from the first base. Library construction relied on the immunoSEQ multiplex PCR assay. The hsTCRB Kit was used according to the manufacturer's protocol to amplify rearranged TCR beta chain sequences. Sequencing of TCRB libraries was carried out on an Illumina MiSeq. Per the original workflow: The kit vendor's proprietary platform handled demultiplexing, trimming and gene mapping. This is the immuneACCESS table as TCRdb keeps it, with only in-frame sequences that have V and J called. A part of the clones is gone; compared with another copy, unresolved V genes explain less than half, and the rest is unexplained. That table furnishes V, J and clone size, whereas the DNA furnished D and trimming. Within this sample are 77,000 or so clones, with roughly 85% of them counted one time only. The top ten clones comprise 0.75% to 0.95% of the sample.

Overall results and qualifications from the work: Selection of PBMC samples for TCRB deep sequencing was based on availability. Immune responses induced by the vaccine were seen in more than 85% of patients across multiple MHC alleles. No apparent relationship was observed between pseudoprogression and alterations in the top peripheral T cell clonotypes detected by TCRB sequencing. According to the authors, sample limitations meant that analyses of patient blood samples could not be reproduced.

Remarks on this clone: The target of this receptor is not known. Per-nucleotide qualities are absent, and no much larger clonotype sits a single base away.

What the time point label conveys for this sample: week 23, last vaccination. A 20-mer mutant IDH1 peptide at 300 micrograms in Montanide made up each vaccine dose, which was injected subcutaneously together with topical imiquimod. The donors had newly diagnosed IDH1-mutant astrocytomas of WHO grade 3 or 4 that showed loss of nuclear ATRX. The samples were drawn from NOA16, a multicentre, single-arm, open-label phase I trial in Germany that tested a mutant IDH1 peptide vaccine in humans for the first time. The DNeasy Blood and Tissue Kit was used to extract genomic DNA from EDTA blood for TCRB sequencing.

The sequencing used PBMCs, collected from a glioma patient whose treatment included an IDH1 peptide vaccine. The receptor chain draws on TRBV19 and TRBJ2-5, with the D call perhaps TRBD1 or TRBD2, as 7 bases match in each case. Matching the DNA end better, TRBJ2-7 makes the J call doubtful. The source of this sequence is a woman between 45 and 60 years old with glioma. The CDR3 corresponds to CASSMQAGGASYEQYF. The DNA sequence follows: TGTGCCAGTAGTATGCAGGCAGGGGGGGCCTCCTACGAGCAGTACTTC.